The clone carrying this T cell receptor beta chain was picked up many times. What it binds is not known. The data were obtained in a study of CD8 T cells in ankylosing spondylitis. Study findings and constraints: Both synovial fluid and blood in reactive arthritis had previously been reported to carry some motif variants.

The CDR3 is 10 amino acids. Germline CDR1 and CDR2: MNHNS and SASEGT. With 8 bases removed from V and 9 bases from J, the gap between germline ends came to 10 bases. TCRdb ran MiXCR on the 5' RACE reads and lists one entry per CDR3 protein. The sample gives roughly 240,000 distinct CDR3 sequences, 8% to 10% of which show up once; 4% to 5.5% is in the top ten. The receptor was isolated from a female donor with ankylosing spondylitis or in good health (not recorded which). Sequencing used blood, either unsorted or a sorted T cell fraction (not recorded which). This chain joins TRBV6-1 and TRBJ2-5; unclear D gene. The DNA for the CDR3 is TGTGCCAGCCGGTTTGAATCCCAGTACTTC. This encodes CASRFESQYF.